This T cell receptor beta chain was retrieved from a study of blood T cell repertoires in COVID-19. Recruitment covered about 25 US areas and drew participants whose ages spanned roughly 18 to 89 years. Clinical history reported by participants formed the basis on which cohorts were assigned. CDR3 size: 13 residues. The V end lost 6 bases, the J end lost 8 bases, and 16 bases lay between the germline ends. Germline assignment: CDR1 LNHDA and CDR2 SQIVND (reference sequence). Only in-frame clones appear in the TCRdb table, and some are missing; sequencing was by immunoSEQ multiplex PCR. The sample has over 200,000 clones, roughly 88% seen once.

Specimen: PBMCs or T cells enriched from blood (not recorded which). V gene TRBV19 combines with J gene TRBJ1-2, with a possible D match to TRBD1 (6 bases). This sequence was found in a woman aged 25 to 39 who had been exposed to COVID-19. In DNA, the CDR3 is TGTGCCAGTAGCCCACAGGGATTAGGAGGCTACACCTTC. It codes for CASSPQGLGGYTF.